The clone carrying this T cell receptor (beta chain) has a count of ten or more. Antigen unknown. The CDR3 is cut off 3 residues early in the read; its end comes from the germline J gene. CDR3 length: 16 amino acids. Deletions cut 6 bases from V and 2 bases from J, with 19 bases between. Looked up from germline, CDR1 is MNHEY and CDR2 is SVGEGT. This sample is drawn from a study of T cell clonality in common variable immunodeficiency. Study-wide results and caveats: CVID subjects showed higher TCRbeta clonality than healthy controls.

Control and CVID samples contributed equal amounts of genomic DNA. Sequenced by immunoSEQ multiplex PCR; TCRdb stores in-frame clones only, minus some. The sample includes more than 45,000 clones, none of them occurring once. The V gene is TRBV6-2 or TRBV6-3, the J gene TRBJ2-5, with D perhaps TRBD1 (7 bases). The sample was peripheral blood mononuclear cells. The source is a person aged 18-69 years in good health. The chain's CDR3 is CASRTRGTVQQETQYF. CDR3 bases read: TGTGCCAGCAGAACACGGGGGACAGTACAACAAGAGACC.